Listed below are T cell receptor beta chains from one sample, sequenced in a study of cytomegalovirus exposure and HLA in healthy donors. Clones were read by immunoSEQ multiplex PCR, and TCRdb kept only the in-frame ones, dropping some. The table shows approximately 130,000 clones, with around four fifths occurring only once. Sample: PBMCs. The receptors derive from a woman in her thirties or forties in good health and CMV-seronegative. The conserved cysteine and the conserved F or W are not part of the CDR3 here. The order of the fields is J gene, V gene, CDR3 protein.

>TRBJ2-1|TRBV7-2
ASSFNQRGPAF
>TRBJ1-2|TRBV2
ASSEVYSSNYGYT
>TRBJ1-5|TRBV7-2
ASSLGASNQPQH
>TRBJ2-7|TRBV10-2
ASSDRGRLREQY
>TRBJ1-1|TRBV6-1
ASRQGGENTEAF
>TRBJ2-2|TRBV27
ASTGGGELF
>TRBJ2-1|TRBV7-3
ASSPRGVSAGAYFGGEQF
>TRBJ1-5|TRBV27
ASSLWDTQPQH
>TRBJ1-4|TRBV27
ASRLDRSTEKLF
>TRBJ2-7|TRBV27
ASSLQSRSYEQY
>TRBJ1-2|TRBV29-1
SVVERTVHNYGYT
>TRBJ2-7|TRBV6-5
ASSYNAASSYEQY
>TRBJ2-7|TRBV29-1
SVRFQGISYEQY
>TRBJ1-2|TRBV29-1
SVEGDRRGYGYT
>TRBJ1-2|TRBV11-2
ASNPGTDFYNYGYT
>TRBJ2-5|TRBV5-1
ASSLRGGRETQY
>TRBJ1-2|TRBV9
ASSAPGGPGYGYT
>TRBJ1-2|TRBV10-3
AIRWTGGGYGYT
>TRBJ2-1|TRBV15
ATGDTRSSYNEQF
>TRBJ1-2|TRBV28
ASSYGTASNYGYT
>TRBJ2-3|TRBV5-1
ASSSVGGGPGDTQY
>TRBJ1-5|TRBV6-5
ASSSRGTGVQPQH
>TRBJ2-3|TRBV5-6
ASSWSGQGADTQY
>TRBJ1-3|TRBV4-1
ASSQAMEGKNTIY
>TRBJ2-2|TRBV6-6
ASTRTDYTGELF
>TRBJ1-2|TRBV10-3
ATRGGLLTDGYT
>TRBJ1-1|TRBV28
ASNSVNTEAF
>TRBJ2-5|TRBV7-7
ASSIGQGVETQY
>TRBJ1-2|TRBV6-5
ASKKDSILYGYT
>TRBJ1-2|TRBV7-9
ASSTSRGEDYGYT